Listed here are 22 T cell receptor beta chains from one sample, sequenced in a study of blood T cell repertoires in COVID-19. Sequencing used immunoSEQ multiplex PCR; TCRdb keeps in-frame clones, though not all of them. The table lists 160,000 or so clones, more than 80% of them singletons. Sample: peripheral blood. These receptors were taken from an older woman with COVID-19, enrolled during active disease.

The chain employs TRBV6-2 or TRBV6-3 and TRBJ1-1; D remains ambiguous. The CDR3 sequence is 12 residues long. Germline CDR1 reads MNHEY; CDR2 reads SVGEGT. V dropped 4 bases and J dropped 10 bases, with 13 bases sitting between them. CDR3 sequence: CASSSTPRRAFF. The CDR3 nucleotides read TGTGCCAGCAGTTCCACGCCGCGGAGAGCTTTCTTT.

The chain links TRBV9 to TRBJ2-4; D remains unclear. CDR3 length: 13 amino acids. Germline values: CDR1 SGDLS, CDR2 YYNGEE. V lost 0 bases and J 7 bases, leaving 8 bases between the germline ends. The CDR3 sequence is CASSVALGNIQYF. CDR3 nucleotide sequence: TGTGCCAGCAGCGTAGCTCTCGGGAACATTCAGTACTTC.

This chain uses TRBV10-3 with TRBJ1-2; maybe TRBD1 (6 bases). The germline gives CDR1 ENHRY, CDR2 SYGVKD. The CDR3 consists of 15 residues. The V end was cut by 0 bases, the J end by 4 bases, with 12 bases between. This chain's CDR3 is CAISESGGQPYGYTF. The CDR3, as DNA: TGTGCCATCAGTGAGTCAGGAGGACAGCCCTATGGCTACACCTTC.

The J gene is TRBJ2-7, the V gene TRBV7-2, with TRBD1 matching 9 bases. The CDR3 consists of 15 residues. V lost 1 base and J lost 4; bases outside the gene matches: 5. Per germline, CDR1 SGHTA and CDR2 FQGNSA. CDR3 region: CASSLGDRVGYEQYF. The DNA for the CDR3 is TGTGCCAGCAGCTTAGGGGACAGGGTGGGTTACGAGCAGTACTTC.

This sequence joins TRBV7-2 and TRBJ1-1; the D is unclear. The CDR3 contains 13 residues. V gave up 5 bases and J gave up 4 bases, with 11 bases separating them. The V gene's germline CDR1 is SGHTA and CDR2 FQGNSA. The CDR3 loop reads CASSPWGGTEAFF. The CDR3 nucleotides are TGTGCCAGCAGCCCGTGGGGAGGCACTGAAGCTTTCTTT.

The chain combines TRBV7-9 with TRBJ2-5, with a possible D match to TRBD2 (6 bases). The CDR3 is made up of 15 amino acids. Trimming stripped 5 bases from V and 5 bases from J, with 18 bases between. CDR1 SEHNR and CDR2 FQNEAQ come from the germline V gene (reference sequence). In DNA form, the CDR3 reads TGTGCCAGCAGCGAGTGGGGAGGAGGTGGCGAGACCCAGTACTTC. It encodes CASSEWGGGGETQYF. Full variable domain (rest looked up from reference TRBV7-9 and TRBJ2-5): DTGVSQNPRHKITKRGQNVTFRCDPISEHNRLYWYRQTLGQGPEFLTYFQNEAQLEKSRLLSDRFSAERPKGSFSTLEIQRTEQGDSAMYLCASSEWGGGGETQYFGPGTRLLVL.

This clone appeared a single time. This chain links TRBV30 with TRBJ1-1, with 12 bases fitting TRBD1. Unmatched junction bases numbered 12, after V lost 1 base and J lost 6 bases. The CDR3 extends over 17 amino acids. Germline CDR1 is GTSNPN and CDR2 is SVGIG (reference sequence). This chain's CDR3 is CAWSATGTGGLSPEAFF. CDR3 nucleotides: TGTGCCTGGAGTGCAACCGGGACAGGGGGCTTAAGTCCTGAAGCTTTCTTT.

The CDR3: CASSGDSYEQYF. In DNA form, the CDR3 reads TGTGCCAGCAGTGGGGACAGCTACGAGCAGTACTTC. The genes are TRBV12-3 or TRBV12-4 and TRBJ2-7; TRBD1 agrees at 7 bases. Trimming at V came to 5 bases and at J to 3 bases, leaving 1 base not matched to a gene. This CDR3 is 12 amino acids long.

This clone appeared a few times. The V call is TRBV2, the J call TRBJ1-2; maybe TRBD1 (5 bases). Per the germline V gene, CDR1 is SNHLY and CDR2 is FYNNEI. Between the trimmed V and J ends, which lost 3 bases and 4 bases, there was a span of 15 bases. The CDR3 is 15 amino acids. The CDR3 region is CASSDQGFIGYGYTF. In DNA, the CDR3 is TGTGCCAGCAGTGATCAGGGCTTCATCGGCTATGGCTACACCTTC.

The CDR3 reads CASSSPDQPQHF. In nucleotides, the CDR3 is TGTGCCAGTAGTTCCCCAGATCAGCCCCAGCATTTT. V gene TRBV19 combines with J gene TRBJ1-5; D is ambiguous. V was trimmed by 5 bases and J by 5 bases, leaving 7 bases between them. The germline V gene encodes CDR1 LNHDA and CDR2 SQIVND (reference sequence). This CDR3 is built from 12 residues.

This clone has only one observation. The rearrangement uses TRBV14 and TRBJ1-2; the D gene is possibly TRBD1 (5 bases). Germline-derived CDR1 and CDR2 are SGHDN and FVKESK. The length of the CDR3 is 15 residues. Deletions cut 5 bases from V and 1 base from J, with 14 bases between. The CDR3 loop reads CASSGTGLSNYGYTF. CDR3 bases: TGTGCCAGCAGCGGCACGGGACTGAGTAACTATGGCTACACCTTC.

The V and J genes are TRBV3-1 (or the pseudogene TRBV3-2) and TRBJ1-2; 7 bases fit TRBD1. The CDR3 contains 14 residues. Germline trimming cut 3 bases from V and 2 bases from J; bases unmatched to any gene: 3. Germline CDR1 LGHDT, CDR2 YNNKEL (reference sequence). The CDR3 loop is CASSQTGSNYGYTF. The CDR3 bases are TGTGCCAGCAGCCAGACAGGGTCCAACTATGGCTACACCTTC.

CDR3 residues: CSAFRGGYTF. For the CDR3, the DNA is TGCAGTGCTTTTAGGGGTGGCTACACCTTC. The rearrangement joins TRBV20-1 to TRBJ1-2, with a possible D match to TRBD1 (5 bases). V gave up 5 bases and J gave up 7 bases, with 8 bases separating them. The germline gives CDR1 DFQATT, CDR2 SNEGSKA (reference sequence). The CDR3 runs to 10 residues.

V usage is TRBV7-3 and J usage is TRBJ2-2; 7 bases map to TRBD1. This CDR3 is built from 15 residues. Germline CDR1 SGHTA, CDR2 FQGTGA. With V trimmed by 5 bases and J by 6 bases, 9 bases remained unmatched. The CDR3 sequence is CASSPNRGVAGELFF. CDR3 DNA: TGTGCCAGCAGCCCTAACAGGGGTGTAGCCGGGGAGCTGTTTTTT.

The chain uses TRBV2 and TRBJ1-5; D is undetermined. CDR1 and CDR2 from the germline V gene are SNHLY and FYNNEI. Trimming removed 3 bases at V and 0 bases at J, with 9 bases between. There are 15 residues in the CDR3. For the CDR3, the DNA is TGTGCCAGCAGTGAGTGGGCAGATAGCAATCAGCCCCAGCATTTT. Translating gives CASSEWADSNQPQHF.

This chain connects TRBV9 to TRBJ2-1, with a possible D match to TRBD2 (6 bases). Germline V gene lookup returns CDR1 SGDLS and CDR2 YYNGEE. Deletions cut 3 bases from V and 4 bases from J, with 14 bases between. This CDR3 region has 15 residues. CDR3 bases: TGTGCCAGCAGCGCGCCTGGCGGGATTTACAATGAGCAGTTCTTC. Protein sequence: CASSAPGGIYNEQFF.

Regarding this clone: This same CDR3 is encoded by further DNA sequences in the sample. CDR3 sequence reads: CSVVGTGNTEAFF. DNA for the CDR3: TGCAGCGTTGTGGGGACAGGGAACACTGAAGCTTTCTTT. The chain is built from TRBV29-1 and TRBJ1-1; 8 bases agree with TRBD1. The CDR3 is made up of 13 amino acids. Germline V lookup: CDR1 SQVTM, CDR2 ANQGSEA. J was trimmed by 1 base and V by 4 bases; bases with no gene match: 2.

The chain recombines TRBV7-8 with TRBJ2-7; D gene uncertain. There are 13 residues in the CDR3. The germline CDR1 and CDR2 sequences are SGHVS and FQNEAQ. V was cut by 5 bases and J by 6 bases, with 14 bases left in between. CDR3 region: CASSPSGRSEQYF. The CDR3 coding sequence is TGTGCCAGCAGCCCTTCAGGCCGCTCCGAGCAGTACTTC.

Comments on this clone: A junction boundary mismatches the germline segment, possibly from a read error. This sequence joins TRBV7-7 and TRBJ1-5, with 7 bases that match TRBD1. Germline V gene data show CDR1 as SSHAT and CDR2 as FNYEAQ (reference sequence). The CDR3 has 20 residues. CDR3 protein: CASSLNRGRGLTSSNQPQHF. In DNA, the CDR3 is TGTGCTAGCAGCTTAAATCGAGGTAGGGGGCTAACTTCTAGCAATCAGCCCCAGCATTTT.

The V gene is TRBV6-1, the J gene TRBJ1-1; TRBD1 is a possible D gene (6 bases). V lost 3 bases and J 0 bases, leaving 11 bases between the germline ends. There are 15 residues in the CDR3. Germline loops: CDR1 MNHNS, CDR2 SASEGT. CDR3 amino acids: CASSESDRLNTEAFF. The CDR3 region has the DNA TGTGCCAGCAGTGAGAGCGACAGGCTGAACACTGAAGCTTTCTTT.

The chain recombines TRBV12-3 or TRBV12-4 with TRBJ1-1, with a possible D match to TRBD1 (6 bases). The CDR3 has 13 amino acids. V was pared by 10 bases and J by 2 bases, with 14 bases between. The CDR3: CATARQANTEAFF. The CDR3 nucleotides are TGTGCCACCGCACGACAGGCCAACACTGAAGCTTTCTTT.

The V call is TRBV30, the J call TRBJ2-1; 12 positions match TRBD2. CDR1 GTSNPN and CDR2 SVGIG come from the germline V gene (reference sequence). V shed 1 base, J shed 6 bases, and the junction held 4 bases outside the gene matches. The CDR3 sequence is 15 residues long. Written as DNA, the CDR3 is TGTGCCTGGAGTGGTCTAGCGGGGGGGCTCAATGAGCAGTTCTTC. Its protein product is CAWSGLAGGLNEQFF.